This TCR beta chain was captured in a study of neurological immune-mediated disorders. This clonotype occurred many times. TCRdb recomputed calls from the 5' RACE reads with MiXCR, one row per CDR3 protein. The table has about 33,000 distinct CDR3 sequences, about 1.6% seen once; the top ten hold 9.2%. Germline V gene sequence: CDR1 SGDLS, CDR2 YYNGEE. Between the trimmed V and J ends, which lost 4 bases and 6 bases, there was a span of 17 bases. The CDR3 is made up of 15 amino acids. This sequence joins TRBV9 and TRBJ2-1; D could derive from TRBD1 or TRBD2 (5 bases each). The source is a woman aged 25-40 years with multiple sclerosis. Source material: PBMCs. The CDR3 nucleotides are TGTGCCAGCAGCTGGGGCCGGGTCCGGGGCAATGAGCAGTTCTTC. It encodes CASSWGRVRGNEQFF.